The 30 T cell receptor beta chains given below trace back to one sample, sequenced in a study of blood T cell repertoires in COVID-19. Clones were sequenced by immunoSEQ multiplex PCR, and TCRdb holds only the in-frame ones, with some missing. The sample has about 160,000 clones, roughly 93% seen once; the top ten hold under 5%. Source material: peripheral blood. These receptor sequences come from a woman in her forties or fifties with acute or convalescent COVID-19.

This clone came up once. The rearrangement joins TRBV3-1 (or the pseudogene TRBV3-2) to TRBJ2-4; D gene ambiguous. The CDR3 is made up of 14 amino acids. CDR1 and CDR2 (germline): LGHDT, YNNKEL (reference sequence). Trimming removed 4 bases from V and 0 bases from J, with 7 bases in between. Here the CDR3 reads CASSPPIAKNIQYF. The CDR3 nucleotides read TGTGCCAGCAGCCCGCCTATAGCCAAAAACATTCAGTACTTC.

The J gene is TRBJ2-1, the V gene TRBV7-9; perhaps TRBD2 as D (6 bases). V lost 1 base, J lost 9 bases, and 13 bases lay in between. Looked up from germline, CDR1 is SEHNR and CDR2 is FQNEAQ (reference sequence). The CDR3 has 14 residues. This chain's CDR3 is CASSLVTGVVEQFF. The CDR3 nucleotides read TGTGCCAGCAGCTTAGTTACGGGGGTCGTTGAGCAGTTCTTC.

The chain's CDR3 is CASSQAGTGVYTDTQYF. The CDR3 coding sequence is TGTGCCAGCAGCCAAGCAGGGACAGGGGTTTACACAGATACGCAGTATTTT. The chain is built from TRBV3-1 (or the pseudogene TRBV3-2) and TRBJ2-3, with TRBD1 matching 10 bases. The ends lost 1 base at V and 2 bases at J; junction bases unmatched: 6. There are 17 residues in the CDR3. The germline V gene has CDR1 LGHDT and CDR2 YNNKEL (reference sequence).

This rearrangement joins TRBV4-2 to TRBJ2-7; TRBD1 agrees at 8 bases. Germline CDR1 reads LGHNA; CDR2 reads YNFKEQ. The V and J ends lost 1 base and 3 bases, in that order; junction bases with no gene match: 8. The CDR3 runs 16 residues. The CDR3 sequence: CASSQGEGQGFYEQYF. In DNA form, the CDR3 reads TGTGCCAGCAGCCAAGGGGAAGGACAGGGTTTCTACGAGCAGTACTTC.

The chain combines TRBV11-2 with TRBJ2-5; D not resolved. CDR3 length: 12 amino acids. Per the germline V gene, CDR1 is SGHAT and CDR2 is FQNNGV. Between the trimmed V and J ends, which lost 6 bases and 6 bases, there was a span of 11 bases. The chain's CDR3 is CASRLHSQTQYF. For the CDR3, the DNA is TGTGCCAGCAGGTTACACTCCCAGACCCAGTACTTC.

The chain carries TRBV6-2 or TRBV6-3 and TRBJ2-2, with TRBD1 identical over 7 bases. Per the germline V gene, CDR1 is MNHEY and CDR2 is SVGEGT. This CDR3 comprises 15 residues. J lost 0 bases, V lost 4 bases, and 2 bases had no gene match. CDR3 coding DNA: TGTGCCAGCAGTTTTCAGGGGGCGAACACCGGGGAGCTGTTTTTT. Translating it yields CASSFQGANTGELFF.

The rearrangement uses TRBV24-1 and TRBJ1-5, with D unclear. V was shortened by 4 bases and J by 3 bases, with 3 bases between the two germline ends. The CDR3 has 12 amino acids. In germline, CDR1 is KGHDR, CDR2 SFDVKD. The CDR3: CATSDSNQPQHF. The CDR3 DNA follows: TGTGCCACCAGTGACTCCAATCAGCCCCAGCATTTT.

This chain links TRBV19 with TRBJ1-6; D is uncertain. CDR1 and CDR2 (germline): LNHDA, SQIVND (reference sequence). The CDR3 is 13 residues long. Trimming removed 6 bases at V and 2 bases at J, with 5 bases between. The CDR3 spells CASSPAYNSPLHF. In DNA, the CDR3 is TGTGCCAGTAGCCCTGCCTATAATTCACCCCTCCACTTT.

The V and J genes are TRBV6-5 and TRBJ2-5; 12 positions agree with TRBD1. This CDR3 contains 15 residues. V was pared by 11 bases and J by 4 bases, with 11 bases of the junction left unmatched. Germline-derived CDR1 and CDR2 are MNHEY and SVGAGI. In DNA form, the CDR3 reads TGTGCCGGGGGGACAGGGGGCCCCCTGAGAGAGACCCAGTACTTC. Protein: CAGGTGGPLRETQYF.

The gene calls are TRBV19 and TRBJ2-5; 10 bases map to TRBD2. The CDR3 loop spans 15 amino acids. Trimming at V came to 5 bases and at J to 5 bases, leaving 8 bases not matched to a gene. Per germline, CDR1 LNHDA and CDR2 SQIVND (reference sequence). The CDR3 sequence: CASSPLAGARETQYF. In DNA form, the CDR3 reads TGTGCCAGTAGTCCGCTAGCGGGGGCTCGGGAGACCCAGTACTTC.

V usage is TRBV6-2 or TRBV6-3 and J usage is TRBJ1-1; 7 nucleotides align to TRBD1. The CDR3 runs to 14 residues. V was clipped by 6 bases and J by 5 bases; unmatched bases: 9. Germline V CDR1 and CDR2: MNHEY, SVGEGT. The CDR3 region has the DNA TGTGCCAGCAGCCTAAGGAGGGGGCAAACTGAAGCTTTCTTT. This gives the protein CASSLRRGQTEAFF.

V gene TRBV5-1 combines with J gene TRBJ2-2; TRBD1 might be the D (7 bases). The germline V gene encodes CDR1 SGHRS and CDR2 YFSETQ. The V gene lost 4 bases and the J gene lost 0 bases, with 10 bases spanning the gap. The CDR3 consists of 15 residues. Here the CDR3 reads CASSAGQTNTGELFF. Written as DNA, the CDR3 is TGCGCCAGCAGCGCGGGACAGACGAACACCGGGGAGCTGTTTTTT. The full variable domain, in which reference TRBV5-1 and TRBJ2-2 provide the parts outside the CDR3, is KAGVTQTPRYLIKTRGQQVTLSCSPISGHRSVSWYQQTPGQGLQFLFEYFSETQRNKGNFPGRFSGRQFSNSRSEMNVSTLELGDSALYLCASSAGQTNTGELFFGEGSRLTVL.

A word on this clone: Because the CDR3 is missing its conserved closing phenylalanine or tryptophan, this is likely a read error. The DNA is omitted, as the CDR3 cannot be located on it reliably, and the CDR3 follows TCRdb's listing. The chain recombines TRBV18 with TRBJ1-3; TRBD1, the table's D call, lacks a check against the DNA. Both ends counted, the CDR3 spans 13 residues. Germline loops: CDR1 KGHSH, CDR2 LQKENI. The CDR3 protein is CASSQHKDSDPTS.

This chain links TRBV2 with TRBJ1-4; 7 nucleotides align to TRBD1. The CDR3 covers 15 residues. Germline V gives CDR1 SNHLY, CDR2 FYNNEI. V gave up 2 bases and J gave up 8 bases; unmatched junction bases: 8. The CDR3 DNA is TGTGCCAGCAGTGAAAATGACAGGGTAGGGGAAAAACTGTTTTTT. It is translated as CASSENDRVGEKLFF.

The chain carries TRBV24-1 and TRBJ2-2; tentatively, D is TRBD2 (6 bases). V lost 7 bases and J lost 5, with 13 bases in between. Germline V CDR1 and CDR2: KGHDR, SFDVKD. The CDR3 is 14 amino acids. The CDR3 DNA follows: TGTGCCACCAGCTGGTCCGGGACTACCGGGGAGCTGTTTTTT. This codes for CATSWSGTTGELFF.

This chain links TRBV30 with TRBJ1-1, with D maybe TRBD1 (5 bases). The CDR3 is 13 amino acids. Germline V CDR1 and CDR2: GTSNPN, SVGIG (reference sequence). V lost 4 bases and J lost 0, with 9 bases in between. This chain's CDR3 is CAWTAGLNTEAFF. The CDR3 DNA is TGTGCCTGGACGGCAGGGCTGAACACTGAAGCTTTCTTT.

This clone has a single count. The chain joins TRBV7-2 to TRBJ2-1; 9 nucleotides line up with TRBD1. CDR1 and CDR2 from the germline V gene are SGHTA and FQGNSA. The V and J ends lost 5 bases and 7 bases, in that order; junction bases with no gene match: 12. The CDR3 extends over 16 amino acids. The CDR3: CASSGNRGRGGNEQFF. The CDR3 DNA reads as TGTGCCAGCAGCGGAAACAGGGGGCGCGGTGGAAATGAGCAGTTCTTC.

This chain connects TRBV28 to TRBJ1-1; 7 nucleotides line up with TRBD1. Germline CDR1 is MDHEN and CDR2 is SYDVKM. This CDR3 is built from 14 residues. The V gene end was trimmed by 2 bases and the J gene end by 5 bases; junction bases not matched to a gene: 5. The CDR3: CASSLPGGWTEAFF. The CDR3 DNA is TGTGCCAGCAGTTTACCAGGGGGTTGGACTGAAGCTTTCTTT.

DNA of the CDR3: TGCGCCAGCAGCCTCTCGGGGGAGGTCTATGGCTACACCTTC. It codes for CASSLSGEVYGYTF. The chain has TRBV5-1 and TRBJ1-2; a weak D match, TRBD1 (5 bases). The V end lost 4 bases, the J end lost 4 bases, and 14 bases lay between the germline ends. Germline V gene data show CDR1 as SGHRS and CDR2 as YFSETQ. This CDR3 region has 14 residues.

This chain joins TRBV5-1 and TRBJ2-7, with D hard to call. This CDR3 has 11 residues. Germline-derived CDR1 and CDR2 are SGHRS and YFSETQ. Trimming removed 2 bases at V and 5 bases at J, with 5 bases between. CDR3 protein: CASSLDNEQYF. The CDR3 nucleotides are TGCGCCAGCAGCTTAGACAACGAGCAGTACTTC.

The chain couples TRBV11-2 to TRBJ1-1; 10 bases line up with TRBD1. Germline V gene data show CDR1 as SGHAT and CDR2 as FQNNGV. The trim removed 7 bases at V and 0 bases at J, leaving 11 bases unmatched. CDR3 length: 17 amino acids. The CDR3 region is CASTMGDRGTMNTEAFF. Here the CDR3 DNA reads TGTGCCAGCACCATGGGGGACAGGGGAACCATGAACACTGAAGCTTTCTTT. Based on the CDR3 plus reference TRBV11-2 and TRBJ1-1, the full variable domain is EAGVAQSPRYKIIEKRQSVAFWCNPISGHATLYWYQQILGQGPKLLIQFQNNGVVDDSQLPKDRFSAERLKGVDSTLKIQPAKLEDSAVYLCASTMGDRGTMNTEAFFGQGTRLTVV.

The CDR3 DNA sequence: TGTGCCAGCAACACAGGGGAGGATGGCTACACCTTC. This encodes CASNTGEDGYTF. This chain joins TRBV3-1 (or the pseudogene TRBV3-2) and TRBJ1-2, with 7 nucleotides matching TRBD1. CDR3 length equals 12 residues. Trimming took 7 bases from V and 6 from J; bases not matched to a gene: 5. Germline lookup yields CDR1 LGHDT and CDR2 YNNKEL (reference sequence).

The chain uses TRBV18 and TRBJ2-3; perhaps TRBD2 as D (6 bases). The CDR3 contains 13 residues. CDR1 and CDR2 (germline): KGHSH, LQKENI. Trimming shortened V by 3 bases and J by 6 bases, and 10 bases separated the two germline ends. The CDR3 nucleotides read TGTGCCAGCTCACCTTGGGGGGAGGATACGCAGTATTTT. Translating it yields CASSPWGEDTQYF.

V usage is TRBV19 and J usage is TRBJ1-5, with 9 bases that match TRBD1. The CDR3 has 16 residues. V dropped 3 bases and J dropped 6; count of bases not matched to a gene: 9. In germline, CDR1 is LNHDA, CDR2 SQIVND (reference sequence). The DNA of the CDR3 is TGTGCCAGTAGTATCGGGGGAGACAGGGGGAGTCAGCCCCAGCATTTT. Protein sequence: CASSIGGDRGSQPQHF.

The V call is TRBV9, the J call TRBJ2-3, with a weak D call TRBD2 (6 bases). Germline-derived CDR1 and CDR2 are SGDLS and YYNGEE. The V gene lost 0 bases and the J gene lost 0 bases, with 17 bases spanning the gap. This CDR3 contains 18 residues. CDR3 sequence: CASSVGLGLSPSTDTQYF. In nucleotides, the CDR3 is TGTGCCAGCAGCGTAGGCTTGGGACTTTCACCTAGCACAGATACGCAGTATTTT.

This clone was observed a single time. This chain joins TRBV24-1 and TRBJ2-1; TRBD1 might be the D (7 bases). The CDR3 length is 17 residues. V was pared by 4 bases and J by 4 bases, with 19 bases between. Germline values: CDR1 KGHDR, CDR2 SFDVKD. CDR3 DNA sequence: TGTGCCACCAGTGAGAGCCTACAGGGGAGGAAGTACAATGAGCAGTTCTTC. Amino acids: CATSESLQGRKYNEQFF.

The gene calls are TRBV5-1 and TRBJ1-4; no definite D call. From germline, CDR1 is SGHRS and CDR2 YFSETQ. V gave up 1 base and J gave up 4 bases, with 11 bases separating them. The CDR3 consists of 15 residues. CDR3 in amino acids: CASSLSRVDNEKLFF. In DNA, the CDR3 is TGCGCCAGCAGCTTGAGCCGGGTCGATAATGAAAAACTGTTTTTT.

The gene calls are TRBV3-1 (or the pseudogene TRBV3-2) and TRBJ2-3; 8 bases align to TRBD2. CDR1 is LGHDT, CDR2 YNNKEL, per germline (reference sequence). The CDR3 runs 16 residues. The V segment lost 3 bases and the J segment 1 base; nucleotides outside the gene matches: 6. The CDR3 coding sequence is TGTGCCAGCAGCCAGGGTCGGCGGGAGGGCACAGATACGCAGTATTTT. Its protein product is CASSQGRREGTDTQYF.

V is TRBV28 and J is TRBJ1-5; the match to TRBD1 covers 8 bases. CDR1 and CDR2 (germline): MDHEN, SYDVKM. There are 16 residues in the CDR3. Germline trimming cut 8 bases from V and 0 bases from J; bases unmatched to any gene: 9. CDR3 loop: CASGQGIFYSNQPQHF. CDR3 sequence (DNA): TGTGCCAGCGGACAGGGCATTTTCTATAGCAATCAGCCCCAGCATTTT.

The rearrangement uses TRBV18 and TRBJ2-7; D ambiguous. The CDR3 consists of 13 residues. V lost 6 bases and J 2 bases, leaving 11 bases between the germline ends. Germline V gives CDR1 KGHSH, CDR2 LQKENI. This CDR3 is CASSPPNTYEQYF. The CDR3 DNA is TGTGCCAGCTCTCCTCCTAATACCTACGAGCAGTACTTC.